These 32 T cell receptor beta chains were all obtained from the same sample, sequenced in a study of T cell responses to AZD1222 COVID-19 vaccine. The table came from immunoSEQ multiplex PCR; TCRdb's copy has only in-frame clones and leaves some out. The sample has tens of thousands of clones, approximately 91% seen once. This specimen consisted of peripheral blood, obtained on day 0 of AZD1222 vaccination. These receptors all come from an adult in good health.

The chain employs TRBV20-1 and TRBJ1-6; TRBD1 matches at 8 bases. V lost 3 bases and J lost 10; bases outside the gene matches: 5. Germline values: CDR1 DFQATT, CDR2 SNEGSKA (reference sequence). The CDR3 is 13 amino acids. CDR3 in amino acids: CSASQGAGSPLHF. CDR3 nucleotides: TGCAGTGCTAGTCAGGGGGCGGGCTCACCCCTCCACTTT.

The chain recombines TRBV11-2 with TRBJ2-6; D might be TRBD2 (6 bases). This CDR3 has 19 residues. Between the trimmed V and J ends, which lost 4 bases and 0 bases, there was a span of 19 bases. The V gene's germline CDR1 is SGHAT and CDR2 FQNNGV. CDR3 amino acids: CASSSFTRGPSSGANVLTF. CDR3 nucleotide sequence: TGTGCCAGCAGCTCTTTCACGCGGGGCCCAAGCTCTGGGGCCAACGTCCTGACTTTC. The whole variable domain, remainder taken from reference TRBV11-2 and TRBJ2-6, is EAGVAQSPRYKIIEKRQSVAFWCNPISGHATLYWYQQILGQGPKLLIQFQNNGVVDDSQLPKDRFSAERLKGVDSTLKIQPAKLEDSAVYLCASSSFTRGPSSGANVLTFGAGSRLTVL.

This rearrangement joins TRBV3-1 (or the pseudogene TRBV3-2) to TRBJ2-5; no clear D gene. Trimming pared 10 bases from V and 7 bases from J, leaving 19 bases between. Germline V gene sequence: CDR1 LGHDT, CDR2 YNNKEL (reference sequence). The CDR3 runs to 13 residues. DNA for the CDR3: TGTGCCACCCTAGTACCCCCCAAAGGGACCCAGTACTTC. Protein: CATLVPPKGTQYF.

The chain combines TRBV7-2 with TRBJ2-2, with 8 bases identical to TRBD2. Germline lookup yields CDR1 SGHTA and CDR2 FQGNSA. V trimming: 5 bases; J trimming: 4 bases; junction bases outside the gene matches: 6. This CDR3 is 15 amino acids long. The CDR3: CASSRGGAGTGELFF. CDR3 nucleotide sequence: TGTGCCAGCAGCCGGGGGGGCGCGGGCACCGGGGAGCTGTTTTTT. The full variable domain, with the rest looked up from reference TRBV7-2 and TRBJ2-2, is GAGVSQSPSNKVTEKGKDVELRCDPISGHTALYWYRQSLGQGLEFLIYFQGNSAPDKSGLPSDRFSAERTGGSVSTLTIQRTQQEDSAVYLCASSRGGAGTGELFFGEGSRLTVL.

DNA for the CDR3: TGTGCCATCAGTGAGTTCGGGACAGGGGTCGGAGGCTACACCTTC. Protein: CAISEFGTGVGGYTF. V and J are TRBV10-3 and TRBJ1-2; 10 bases match TRBD1. Germline CDR1 is ENHRY and CDR2 is SYGVKD. The junction had 7 bases not matched to a gene; V was cut back by 1 base and J by 8 bases. This CDR3 is 15 amino acids long.

The chain uses TRBV2 and TRBJ1-1; D is undetermined. The CDR3 runs 13 residues. The germline V gene has CDR1 SNHLY and CDR2 FYNNEI. V gave up 4 bases and J gave up 1 base, with 7 bases separating them. For the CDR3, the DNA is TGTGCCAGCAGTGGTCGACAGAACACTGAAGCTTTCTTT. Its translation: CASSGRQNTEAFF.

The V gene is TRBV9, the J gene TRBJ2-1; 15 bases are shared with TRBD2. V trimming: 4 bases; J trimming: 4 bases; junction bases outside the gene matches: 3. The CDR3 consists of 16 residues. Germline values: CDR1 SGDLS, CDR2 YYNGEE. The CDR3 DNA is TGTGCCAGCAGCACGGGGACTAGCGGGGGGTACAATGAGCAGTTCTTC. As protein: CASSTGTSGGYNEQFF.

The rearrangement uses TRBV9 and TRBJ2-7; no clear D gene. V dropped 0 bases and J dropped 2 bases, with 9 bases sitting between them. This CDR3 is built from 14 residues. Per the germline V gene, CDR1 is SGDLS and CDR2 is YYNGEE. The CDR3 bases are TGTGCCAGCAGCGTAGAGGCGCGGACCTACGAGCAGTACTTC. This translates into CASSVEARTYEQYF.

J is TRBJ1-2 and V is TRBV16; TRBD1 matches 10 bases. Germline CDR1 and CDR2: KGHSY and FQNENV. V lost 0 bases, J lost 6 bases, and 1 base stayed unmatched. The CDR3 has 14 amino acids. The CDR3 protein is CASSQSTGGNGYTF. Written as DNA, the CDR3 is TGTGCCAGCAGCCAATCGACAGGGGGCAATGGCTACACCTTC.

The CDR3 loop is CASSLRTGGALDTQYF. The CDR3 DNA is TGTGCCAGCAGCTTAAGGACAGGGGGCGCTTTAGATACGCAGTATTTT. The V call is TRBV7-2, the J call TRBJ2-3; 11 bases fit TRBD1. The CDR3 has 16 amino acids. After removal of 2 bases from V and 5 bases from J, the junction contained 6 bases not matched to a gene. CDR1 is SGHTA, CDR2 FQGNSA, per germline.

This chain joins TRBV5-1 and TRBJ1-2; tentatively, D is TRBD1 (6 bases). This CDR3 has 13 residues. Trimming cost V 0 bases and J 6 bases, with 9 bases left between them. Germline CDR1 is SGHRS and CDR2 is YFSETQ. As DNA, the CDR3 is TGCGCCAGCAGCTTGGGCAGGGGTGATGGCTACACCTTC. Its protein is CASSLGRGDGYTF.

The V and J genes are TRBV18 and TRBJ1-5; 7 nucleotides line up with TRBD1. The CDR3 spans 11 residues. Looked up from germline, CDR1 is KGHSH and CDR2 is LQKENI. V lost 5 bases, J lost 9 bases, and 1 base stayed unmatched. The CDR3 DNA reads TGTGCCAGCTCAGCAGGGGGGCCCCAGCATTTT. As protein: CASSAGGPQHF.

This sequence joins TRBV18 and TRBJ2-1, with D perhaps matching TRBD1 (6 bases). The CDR3 has 15 amino acids. Trimming left V 2 bases short and J 0 bases short, with 8 bases between. The germline CDR1 and CDR2 sequences are KGHSH and LQKENI. The CDR3 sequence is CASSPGGGSYNEQFF. In DNA form, the CDR3 reads TGTGCCAGCTCACCAGGGGGCGGCTCCTACAATGAGCAGTTCTTC. Looking up the rest from reference TRBV18 and TRBJ2-1 gives the full variable domain: NAGVMQNPRHLVRRRGQEARLRCSPMKGHSHVYWYRQLPEEGLKFMVYLQKENIIDESGMPKERFSAEFPKEGPSILRIQQVVRGDSAAYFCASSPGGGSYNEQFFGPGTRLTVL.

The chain joins TRBV11-1 to TRBJ2-7; 10 bases are shared with TRBD1. Germline trimming cut 3 bases from V and 3 bases from J; bases unmatched to any gene: 2. CDR3 size: 14 residues. Germline assignment: CDR1 SGHAT and CDR2 FQDESV (reference sequence). CDR3 protein: CASSFGTGDYEQYF. DNA of the CDR3: TGTGCCAGCAGCTTTGGGACAGGGGACTACGAGCAGTACTTC.

The chain links TRBV6-1 to TRBJ1-5, with D perhaps TRBD1 (5 bases). The germline gives CDR1 MNHNS, CDR2 SASEGT. This CDR3 is 14 amino acids long. Between the trimmed V and J ends, which lost 3 bases and 6 bases, there was a span of 12 bases. CDR3 nucleotide sequence: TGTGCCAGCAGTGAGGGGCTGCGAGGTCAGCCCCAGCATTTT. The encoded protein is CASSEGLRGQPQHF.

The chain carries TRBV19 and TRBJ2-7; TRBD2 agrees at 7 bases. Germline CDR1 is LNHDA and CDR2 is SQIVND (reference sequence). V gave up 8 bases and J gave up 5 bases; unmatched junction bases: 12. The CDR3 contains 14 residues. CDR3 protein: CASRWGGEVNEQYF. The CDR3, as DNA: TGTGCCAGTCGCTGGGGGGGGGAGGTCAACGAGCAGTACTTC.

V is TRBV2 and J is TRBJ1-2; TRBD1 might be the D (5 bases). The CDR3 spans 13 residues. The V gene's germline CDR1 is SNHLY and CDR2 FYNNEI. Trimming shortened V by 3 bases and J by 8 bases, and 13 bases separated the two germline ends. The CDR3 is CASSDPGKGGYTF. CDR3 sequence (DNA): TGTGCCAGCAGTGACCCAGGGAAGGGAGGCTACACCTTC.

The V and J genes are TRBV29-1 and TRBJ1-1; 11 bases map to TRBD1. V was clipped by 6 bases and J by 11 bases; unmatched bases: 14. Per germline, CDR1 SQVTM and CDR2 ANQGSEA. This CDR3 region has 14 residues. The CDR3 bases are TGCAGCGTCGAACGGACAGGGGGCTTCCGTTATGCTTTCTTT. This codes for CSVERTGGFRYAFF.

The chain recombines TRBV30 with TRBJ1-2; D unresolved. This CDR3 is 12 amino acids long. Germline lookup yields CDR1 GTSNPN and CDR2 SVGIG (reference sequence). The V end lost 2 bases, the J end lost 4 bases, and 8 bases lay between the germline ends. DNA for the CDR3: TGTGCCTGGAGTCACTCCTTCTATGGCTACACCTTC. Its translation is CAWSHSFYGYTF.

The chain links TRBV9 to TRBJ2-7, with 8 bases that match TRBD1. Germline CDR1 is SGDLS and CDR2 is YYNGEE. Trimming removed 0 bases from V and 0 bases from J; junction bases left unmatched: 2. The CDR3 length is 15 residues. CDR3 sequence: CASSVGGTGSYEQYF. CDR3 DNA sequence: TGTGCCAGCAGCGTAGGTGGGACAGGCTCCTACGAGCAGTACTTC.

V and J are TRBV7-8 and TRBJ1-2; the D is unclear. This CDR3 comprises 13 residues. Germline CDR1 SGHVS, CDR2 FQNEAQ. Trimming removed 5 bases from V and 5 bases from J, with 12 bases in between. CDR3 nucleotide sequence: TGTGCCAGCAGCCGCGACGGGGAATATGGCTACACCTTC. This translates into CASSRDGEYGYTF.

The rearrangement links TRBV4-3 to TRBJ1-5, with D hard to call. The V and J ends lost 0 bases and 6 bases respectively, with 9 bases between them. The CDR3 runs to 14 residues. Looked up from germline, CDR1 is LGHNA and CDR2 is YSLEER. CDR3 nucleotide sequence: TGCGCCAGCAGCCAAGATCTTGGGCCTCAGCCCCAGCATTTT. Its translation: CASSQDLGPQPQHF.

The chain is built from TRBV13 and TRBJ2-7; D not certain. The CDR3 extends over 13 amino acids. The V gene's germline CDR1 is PRHDT and CDR2 FYEKMQ (reference sequence). V was pared by 0 bases and J by 5 bases, with 8 bases between. The chain's CDR3 is CASSLGGSDEQYF. The CDR3 DNA is TGTGCCAGCAGCTTAGGGGGGTCAGACGAGCAGTACTTC.

This chain connects TRBV11-1 to TRBJ1-6; D remains unclear. V lost 3 bases to trimming and J lost 10 bases, with 13 bases between them. This CDR3 spans 14 amino acids. Germline V gene lookup returns CDR1 SGHAT and CDR2 FQDESV (reference sequence). In DNA, the CDR3 is TGTGCCAGCAGCTTCGGAAGGGTCATCTCACCCCTCCACTTT. This codes for CASSFGRVISPLHF.

CDR3 bases: TGTGCCAGCAGCTTAGGTTGGGTCAACACTGAAGCTTTCTTT. Its translation: CASSLGWVNTEAFF. The V and J genes are TRBV7-2 and TRBJ1-1; D is uncertain. The germline V and J ends were trimmed by 1 base and 2 bases, with 8 bases remaining between them. Per the germline V gene, CDR1 is SGHTA and CDR2 is FQGNSA. CDR3 length: 14 residues.

The chain uses TRBV10-3 and TRBJ2-7; TRBD1 is a possible D gene (5 bases). This CDR3 has 12 residues. Germline values: CDR1 ENHRY, CDR2 SYGVKD. With 6 bases removed from V and 7 bases from J, the gap between germline ends came to 13 bases. CDR3 in DNA: TGTGCCATCAGGGACATCTTCGGGGAGCAGTACTTC. Its protein product is CAIRDIFGEQYF.

The V call is TRBV9, the J call TRBJ2-3, with 9 bases aligning to TRBD2. After removal of 5 bases from V and 3 bases from J, the junction contained 7 bases not matched to a gene. CDR1 is SGDLS and CDR2 is YYNGEE in the germline V gene. The length of the CDR3 is 15 residues. The CDR3 here is CASRRGGLFTDTQYF. CDR3 nucleotides: TGTGCCAGCAGGCGGGGGGGCCTGTTTACAGATACGCAGTATTTT.

V gene TRBV19 combines with J gene TRBJ1-5; tentative D call: TRBD1 (5 bases). Trimming removed 1 base from V and 6 bases from J, with 13 bases in between. The CDR3 extends over 15 amino acids. Per the germline V gene, CDR1 is LNHDA and CDR2 is SQIVND (reference sequence). CDR3: CASSIGSSGGQPQHF. DNA of the CDR3: TGTGCCAGTAGTATAGGGAGCAGTGGGGGTCAGCCCCAGCATTTT.

The J gene is TRBJ2-1, the V gene TRBV19, with D perhaps matching TRBD1 (6 bases). The V end lost 4 bases, the J end lost 8 bases, and 15 bases lay between the germline ends. Germline V lookup: CDR1 LNHDA, CDR2 SQIVND (reference sequence). The CDR3 sequence is 14 residues long. The CDR3 sequence: CASSTRWGRDEQFF. The CDR3 DNA reads as TGTGCCAGTAGTACCCGGTGGGGGCGGGATGAGCAGTTCTTC. Full variable domain (outside the CDR3, taken from reference TRBV19 and TRBJ2-1): DGGITQSPKYLFRKEGQNVTLSCEQNLNHDAMYWYRQDPGQGLRLIYYSQIVNDFQKGDIAEGYSVSREKKESFPLTVTSAQKNPTAFYLCASSTRWGRDEQFFGPGTRLTVL.

The gene calls are TRBV15 and TRBJ1-4, with D possibly being TRBD1 (5 bases). The germline V gene has CDR1 LNHNV and CDR2 YYDKDF (reference sequence). The CDR3 runs to 13 residues. Trimming pared 5 bases from V and 8 bases from J, leaving 12 bases between. The CDR3, as DNA: TGTGCCACCAGCGGTTTTGGGGGGGAAAAACTGTTTTTT. Translation: CATSGFGGEKLFF.

V and J are TRBV10-3 and TRBJ2-7; perhaps D is TRBD1 or TRBD2 (6 bases each). Trimming cost V 5 bases and J 1 base, with 12 bases left between them. Germline CDR1 reads ENHRY; CDR2 reads SYGVKD. The CDR3 sequence is 14 residues long. The CDR3 coding sequence is TGTGCCATCAGTATCCGGGGGCCGTCCTACGAGCAGTACTTC. Protein: CAISIRGPSYEQYF.

The V call is TRBV27, the J call TRBJ2-2; D tentatively fits TRBD1 or TRBD2 (5 bases each). CDR1 MNHEY and CDR2 SMNVEV come from the germline V gene (reference sequence). The CDR3 extends over 14 amino acids. Between the trimmed V and J ends, which lost 6 bases and 4 bases, there was a span of 12 bases. CDR3 sequence reads: CASRTGTVTGELFF. The CDR3 DNA sequence: TGTGCCAGCAGGACGGGGACGGTCACCGGGGAGCTGTTTTTT.